A single sample gave rise to the 14 T cell receptor beta chains below, sequenced in a study of cytomegalovirus exposure and HLA in healthy donors. The PCR was carried out with 60 Vbeta primers and 13 Jbeta primers. Sequencing used immunoSEQ multiplex PCR; TCRdb keeps in-frame clones, though not all of them. The repertoire includes fewer than 200,000 clones, over 70% of them detected once, and roughly 2% sits in the top ten. The sample consisted of PBMCs. All receptors derive from a woman in her 30s in good health and CMV-seronegative.

The rearrangement joins TRBV11-2 to TRBJ2-7; weak D call: TRBD1 (5 bases). Germline V gives CDR1 SGHAT, CDR2 FQNNGV. This CDR3 region has 16 residues. V was trimmed by 1 base and J by 0 bases, leaving 13 bases between them. CDR3 nucleotide sequence: TGTGCCAGCAGCTTAGGCGACAGACAGAGCTCCTACGAGCAGTACTTC. Encoded protein: CASSLGDRQSSYEQYF.

This clone appeared once. The V gene is TRBV2, the J gene TRBJ1-4; the D gene is possibly TRBD1 (5 bases). V lost 7 bases, J lost 6 bases, and 15 bases lay in between. CDR1 and CDR2 (germline): SNHLY, FYNNEI. This CDR3 spans 14 amino acids. Written as DNA, the CDR3 is TGTGCCAGCAACGAACAGGCTTGGGATGAAAAACTGTTTTTT. Residues: CASNEQAWDEKLFF.

This clone was counted between two and nine times. This chain links TRBV11-2 with TRBJ2-5; TRBD2 matches 7 bases. Unmatched junction bases numbered 4, after V lost 6 bases and J lost 3 bases. The CDR3 extends over 13 amino acids. CDR1 and CDR2 from the germline V gene are SGHAT and FQNNGV. CDR3 in DNA: TGTGCCAGCAGAGCCCGGGGGGAAGAGACCCAGTACTTC. This gives the protein CASRARGEETQYF.

The chain has TRBV4-1 and TRBJ1-1; D not resolved. The CDR3 has 16 amino acids. The V gene lost 0 bases and the J gene lost 3 bases, with 14 bases spanning the gap. Germline V lookup: CDR1 MGHRA, CDR2 YSYEKL. Here the CDR3 DNA reads TGCGCCAGCAGCCAAGATCCAGGCAGGATGTACACTGAAGCTTTCTTT. Translating it yields CASSQDPGRMYTEAFF.

Here the CDR3 DNA reads TGCGCCAGCAGCAAGGGGCCTAACACCGGGGAGCTGTTTTTT. Its translation: CASSKGPNTGELFF. This sequence joins TRBV5-1 and TRBJ2-2, with D perhaps TRBD1 (5 bases). The CDR3 length is 14 residues. The V gene lost 4 bases and the J gene lost 2 bases, with 9 bases spanning the gap. Germline assignment: CDR1 SGHRS and CDR2 YFSETQ.

V is TRBV19 and J is TRBJ1-5; D perhaps matches TRBD1 (6 bases). The CDR3 length is 14 residues. Germline V gene lookup returns CDR1 LNHDA and CDR2 SQIVND (reference sequence). Trimming took off 7 bases at V and 1 base at J, with 11 bases between the two ends. The chain's CDR3 is CASTMTGSNQPQHF. CDR3 nucleotide sequence: TGTGCCAGTACCATGACAGGAAGCAATCAGCCCCAGCATTTT.

The rearrangement links TRBV7-2 to TRBJ1-2, with TRBD1 matching 7 bases. The CDR3 runs 16 residues. Germline values: CDR1 SGHTA, CDR2 FQGNSA. V shed 1 base, J shed 7 bases, and the junction held 12 bases outside the gene matches. The CDR3 DNA reads TGTGCCAGCAGCTTAGTAGCCCGGACAGGAGGGTCTGGCTACACCTTC. Translated: CASSLVARTGGSGYTF.

Details on this clone: A junction boundary mismatches the germline segment, possibly from a read error. This chain uses TRBV7-9 with TRBJ1-5; 7 bases line up with TRBD1. This CDR3 comprises 16 residues. Germline-derived CDR1 and CDR2 are SEHNR and FQNEAQ (reference sequence). For the CDR3, the DNA is TGTTCCAGCAGCCCGGACAGGTCCTACGGCAATCAGCCCCAGCATTTT. It is translated as CSSSPDRSYGNQPQHF. Using reference TRBV7-9 and TRBJ1-5 for the parts outside the CDR3, the full variable domain is DTGVSQNPRHKITKRGQNVTFRCDPISEHNRLYWYRQTLGQGPEFLTYFQNEAQLEKSRLLSDRFSAERPKGSFSTLEIQRTEQGDSAMYLCSSSPDRSYGNQPQHFGDGTRLSIL.

The table lists this clone with a count of one. The rearrangement joins TRBV9 to TRBJ2-3; D is possibly TRBD2 (5 bases). This CDR3 spans 15 amino acids. V was shortened by 4 bases and J by 4 bases, with 16 bases between the two germline ends. Germline values: CDR1 SGDLS, CDR2 YYNGEE. CDR3 in DNA: TGTGCCAGCAGCTCCAGCAACGTCGGGGCAGATACGCAGTATTTT. It encodes CASSSSNVGADTQYF.

Worth noting for this clone: One junction end disagrees with the germline gene, perhaps due to a read error. V and J are TRBV7-9 and TRBJ1-4, with 9 bases matching TRBD1. Germline loops: CDR1 SEHNR, CDR2 FQNEAQ (reference sequence). This CDR3 is 15 amino acids long. The CDR3 DNA reads as TGTTCCAGCAGCCAAGGGACAGGGCTTAATGAAAAACTGTTTTTT. Translated, it gives CSSSQGTGLNEKLFF.

This clone came up once. This rearrangement joins TRBV29-1 to TRBJ1-1, with TRBD1 as a possible D gene (5 bases). Deletions cut 6 bases from V and 8 bases from J, with 13 bases between. Germline CDR1 is SQVTM and CDR2 is ANQGSEA. This CDR3 region has 11 residues. The CDR3 loop reads CSVGQGYEAFF. The CDR3 DNA reads as TGCAGCGTCGGCCAGGGCTACGAAGCTTTCTTT.

The genes are TRBV29-1 and TRBJ2-5; 10 nucleotides match TRBD2. The J call may be incorrect, as the DNA end agrees better with TRBJ2-7. This CDR3 has 14 amino acids. Germline values: CDR1 SQVTM, CDR2 ANQGSEA. For the CDR3, the DNA is TGCAGCGTTGGGACTAGCGGACTTACCTACGAGCAGTACTTC. Protein sequence: CSVGTSGLTYEQYF.

This rearrangement joins TRBV28 to TRBJ1-5; D may be TRBD1 (6 bases). Looked up from germline, CDR1 is MDHEN and CDR2 is SYDVKM. Trimming shortened V by 6 bases and J by 9 bases, and 15 bases separated the two germline ends. This CDR3 is built from 13 residues. CDR3 nucleotides: TGTGCCAGCAGGGGGGCTGGCTCTGGGCCCCAGCATTTT. Translating gives CASRGAGSGPQHF.

The J gene is TRBJ2-1, the V gene TRBV2, with TRBD2 matching 13 bases. Germline values: CDR1 SNHLY, CDR2 FYNNEI. The CDR3 contains 17 residues. J lost 6 bases, V lost 5 bases, and 10 bases had no gene match. The chain's CDR3 is CASSRRTGTSGINEQFF. DNA for the CDR3: TGTGCCAGCAGTCGCCGTACCGGGACTAGCGGGATCAATGAGCAGTTCTTC. The complete variable domain, with remaining parts taken from reference TRBV2 and TRBJ2-1, reads EPEVTQTPSHQVTQMGQEVILRCVPISNHLYFYWYRQILGQKVEFLVSFYNNEISEKSEIFDDQFSVERPDGSNFTLKIRSTKLEDSAMYFCASSRRTGTSGINEQFFGPGTRLTVL.